The 27 T cell receptor beta chains below all came from one sample that was sequenced in a study of early T cells in non-severe SARS-CoV-2 infection. TCRdb analysed the 5' RACE reads with MiXCR anew, one entry per CDR3 protein. The profile shows 80,000 to 95,000 distinct CDR3 sequences, less than 15% of them singletons. Specimen: whole blood. These receptors were collected from an adult who was a healthcare worker with PCR-confirmed SARS-CoV-2 infection or an uninfected control (not recorded which).

This clonotype was seen a few times. The chain carries TRBV6-2 or TRBV6-3 and TRBJ2-7; the D is unclear. Germline V gene data show CDR1 as MNHEY and CDR2 as SVGEGT. Trimming took 4 bases from V and 6 from J, leaving 16 bases between them. The CDR3 is 14 amino acids. The CDR3 region has the DNA TGTGCCAGCAGTTCCGCCCCTCCCAACCCCGAGCAGTACTTC. It translates to CASSSAPPNPEQYF.

This clonotype was counted many times. The chain carries TRBV7-9 and TRBJ1-2; 7 nucleotides align to TRBD1. CDR1 and CDR2 (germline): SEHNR, FQNEAQ (reference sequence). The CDR3 sequence is 13 residues long. Trimming removed 4 bases from V and 5 bases from J; junction bases left unmatched: 4. Written as DNA, the CDR3 is TGTGCCAGCAGCTCACAGGGGTTGTATGGCTACACCTTC. This translates into CASSSQGLYGYTF. Based on the CDR3 plus reference TRBV7-9 and TRBJ1-2, the full variable domain is DTGVSQNPRHKITKRGQNVTFRCDPISEHNRLYWYRQTLGQGPEFLTYFQNEAQLEKSRLLSDRFSAERPKGSFSTLEIQRTEQGDSAMYLCASSSQGLYGYTFGSGTRLTVV.

The J gene is TRBJ1-6, the V gene TRBV6-2 or TRBV6-3; D is undetermined. The CDR3 runs to 14 residues. CDR1 MNHEY and CDR2 SVGEGT come from the germline V gene. Between the trimmed V and J ends, which lost 5 bases and 6 bases, there was a span of 11 bases. The CDR3: CASSLLEGNSPLHF. DNA for the CDR3: TGTGCCAGCAGTCTCCTAGAGGGTAATTCACCCCTCCACTTT.

Only a few counts were recorded for this clonotype. The chain employs TRBV7-9 and TRBJ2-5; TRBD1 matches 7 bases. Germline V gene data show CDR1 as SEHNR and CDR2 as FQNEAQ (reference sequence). The CDR3 runs 16 residues. The V segment lost 0 bases and the J segment 1 base; nucleotides outside the gene matches: 5. In nucleotides, the CDR3 is TGTGCCAGCAGCTTAGCGTGGGGACAGCCCCAAGAGACCCAGTACTTC. It specifies CASSLAWGQPQETQYF. Full variable domain (outside the CDR3, taken from reference TRBV7-9 and TRBJ2-5): DTGVSQNPRHKITKRGQNVTFRCDPISEHNRLYWYRQTLGQGPEFLTYFQNEAQLEKSRLLSDRFSAERPKGSFSTLEIQRTEQGDSAMYLCASSLAWGQPQETQYFGPGTRLLVL.

The chain has TRBV20-1 and TRBJ1-4, with 9 bases fitting TRBD1. Germline values: CDR1 DFQATT, CDR2 SNEGSKA (reference sequence). V gave up 5 bases and J gave up 0 bases; unmatched junction bases: 7. The CDR3 consists of 16 residues. This CDR3 reads CSAVTGGVATNEKLFF. CDR3 sequence (DNA): TGCAGTGCTGTTACAGGGGGCGTCGCAACTAATGAAAAACTGTTTTTT.

At least ten counts were recorded for this clonotype. The V call is TRBV7-9, the J call TRBJ1-6; D gene unclear. The CDR3 consists of 16 residues. The V gene lost 2 bases and the J gene lost 0 bases, with 8 bases spanning the gap. CDR1 and CDR2 (germline): SEHNR, FQNEAQ (reference sequence). CDR3 sequence reads: CASSLTQLSYNSPLHF. DNA for the CDR3: TGTGCCAGCAGCTTAACACAGCTCTCCTATAATTCACCCCTCCACTTT.

This clonotype was counted a few times. This chain links TRBV28 with TRBJ2-3; D unresolved. The CDR3 spans 12 residues. With 6 bases removed from V and 3 bases from J, the gap between germline ends came to 7 bases. Germline CDR1 and CDR2: MDHEN and SYDVKM. CDR3: CASREMTDTQYF. The CDR3 nucleotides are TGTGCCAGCAGGGAGATGACAGATACGCAGTATTTT.

The table lists this clonotype with a few counts. This chain uses TRBV7-9 with TRBJ1-2; D unclear. From germline, CDR1 is SEHNR and CDR2 FQNEAQ (reference sequence). The length of the CDR3 is 15 residues. Trimming left V 1 base short and J 1 base short, with 10 bases between. Here the CDR3 DNA reads TGTGCCAGCAGCTTAGTGGGAGACATTAACTATGGCTACACCTTC. Translating it yields CASSLVGDINYGYTF.

This clonotype occurred a few times. The rearrangement uses TRBV3-1 and TRBJ1-1; no definite D call. CDR1 is LGHDT and CDR2 is YNNKEL in the germline V gene (reference sequence). The CDR3 is 12 amino acids. V was cut by 3 bases and J by 3 bases, with 5 bases left in between. CDR3 bases: TGTGCCAGCAGCCACTCGGACACTGAAGCTTTCTTT. This encodes CASSHSDTEAFF.

The sample holds many counts of this clonotype. This chain links TRBV5-1 with TRBJ2-3; TRBD2 might be the D (6 bases). Germline V gene lookup returns CDR1 SGHRS and CDR2 YFSETQ. The CDR3 has 15 residues. V lost 4 bases to trimming and J lost 3 bases, with 15 bases between them. CDR3 region: CASSLEGHETDTQYF. The CDR3 DNA follows: TGCGCCAGCAGCCTGGAGGGTCATGAAACAGATACGCAGTATTTT. Full variable domain (rest looked up from reference TRBV5-1 and TRBJ2-3): KAGVTQTPRYLIKTRGQQVTLSCSPISGHRSVSWYQQTPGQGLQFLFEYFSETQRNKGNFPGRFSGRQFSNSRSEMNVSTLELGDSALYLCASSLEGHETDTQYFGPGTRLTVL.

In this sample, this clonotype turned up a few times. V and J are TRBV7-2 and TRBJ2-3, with 12 bases fitting TRBD1. The junction had 4 bases not matched to a gene; V was cut back by 5 bases and J by 4 bases. The CDR3 extends over 15 amino acids. Germline V gives CDR1 SGHTA, CDR2 FQGNSA. The CDR3, as DNA: TGTGCCAGCAGCCCCGGGACAGGGGGCGCAGATACGCAGTATTTT. Translated: CASSPGTGGADTQYF.

The table lists this clonotype with many counts. The CDR3 is CATSRDLTSRNEQYF. The CDR3 bases are TGTGCCACCAGCAGAGATTTAACATCCCGCAACGAGCAGTACTTC. This sequence joins TRBV15 and TRBJ2-7; D ambiguous. Trimming cost V 0 bases and J 5 bases, with 14 bases left between them. Germline V lookup: CDR1 LNHNV, CDR2 YYDKDF (reference sequence). This CDR3 is 15 amino acids long.

The chain has TRBV29-1 and TRBJ2-5, with D perhaps matching TRBD2 (5 bases). Trimming took off 3 bases at V and 1 base at J, with 12 bases between the two ends. The CDR3 loop spans 14 amino acids. Germline V gives CDR1 SQVTM, CDR2 ANQGSEA. CDR3 in DNA: TGCAGCGTTGACCCAGCGGCCCGCCAAGAGACCCAGTACTTC. Translation gives CSVDPAARQETQYF.

In this sample, this clonotype turned up a few times. The chain employs TRBV19 and TRBJ2-1; 12 bases match TRBD2. V lost 0 bases to trimming and J lost 6 bases; unmatched junction nucleotides: 3. The CDR3 consists of 16 residues. Germline CDR1 LNHDA, CDR2 SQIVND (reference sequence). CDR3 sequence (DNA): TGTGCCAGTAGTATAGACCTAGCGGGGGGGCTCAATGAGCAGTTCTTC. Translated, it gives CASSIDLAGGLNEQFF.

This clonotype has a count of ten or more. The chain links TRBV6-5 to TRBJ2-3; D is possibly TRBD2 (5 bases). CDR3 length: 14 residues. Germline CDR1 reads MNHEY; CDR2 reads SVGAGI. V lost 6 bases and J 1 base, leaving 11 bases between the germline ends. The CDR3 DNA reads as TGTGCCAGCAGCCCTCGGACTGGCACAGATACGCAGTATTTT. Translating it yields CASSPRTGTDTQYF.

In this sample, this clonotype turned up many times. The V gene is TRBV20-1, the J gene TRBJ1-2, with D unresolved. The V end lost 1 base, the J end lost 4 bases, and 10 bases lay between the germline ends. CDR1 and CDR2 from the germline V gene are DFQATT and SNEGSKA (reference sequence). This CDR3 is built from 13 residues. The CDR3 DNA follows: TGCAGTGCTAGAGTTAGAGAAGCCTATGGCTACACCTTC. Translated, it gives CSARVREAYGYTF.

This clonotype occurred a few times. The genes are TRBV29-1 and TRBJ2-2; the D gene could be TRBD1 or TRBD2 (5 bases each). V lost 4 bases, J lost 0 bases, and 12 bases lay in between. Germline-derived CDR1 and CDR2 are SQVTM and ANQGSEA. This CDR3 has 15 amino acids. The CDR3 DNA follows: TGCAGCGTTGTTGTGGGACGATCGAACACCGGGGAGCTGTTTTTT. This gives the protein CSVVVGRSNTGELFF.

This clonotype has only a few counts. The chain has TRBV9 and TRBJ2-1; weak D call: TRBD2 (5 bases). The ends were cut back, 4 bases at V and 0 bases at J, with 14 bases in the middle. The CDR3 loop spans 16 amino acids. Germline lookup yields CDR1 SGDLS and CDR2 YYNGEE. The CDR3 loop is CASSRPTGNSYNEQFF. The CDR3 DNA follows: TGTGCCAGCAGCCGCCCGACGGGGAACTCCTACAATGAGCAGTTCTTC.

In this sample, this clonotype turned up many times. This sequence joins TRBV12-3 or TRBV12-4 and TRBJ1-4; TRBD1 matches 7 bases. The CDR3 contains 16 residues. V trimming: 5 bases; J trimming: 11 bases; junction bases outside the gene matches: 17. The DNA for the CDR3 is TGTGCCAGCAGTATCGATACAGGGGTCCGAAAGACGAAACTGTTTTTT. Its protein is CASSIDTGVRKTKLFF.

This clonotype was detected a few times. The chain has TRBV9 and TRBJ2-5; 8 bases are a match to TRBD1. The V and J ends lost 4 bases and 5 bases, in that order; junction bases with no gene match: 4. Germline CDR1 and CDR2: SGDLS and YYNGEE. The CDR3 length is 13 residues. Written as DNA, the CDR3 is TGTGCCAGCAGCCCGAACAGGGGGGAGACCCAGTACTTC. This codes for CASSPNRGETQYF. The whole variable domain, filled in from reference TRBV9 and TRBJ2-5, reads DSGVTQTPKHLITATGQRVTLRCSPRSGDLSVYWYQQSLDQGLQFLIQYYNGEERAKGNILERFSAQQFPDLHSELNLSSLELGDSALYFCASSPNRGETQYFGPGTRLLVL.

This chain uses TRBV27 with TRBJ1-1; TRBD1 matches 7 bases. Trimming at V came to 2 bases and at J to 0 bases, leaving 3 bases not matched to a gene. The length of the CDR3 is 15 residues. Germline CDR1 reads MNHEY; CDR2 reads SMNVEV (reference sequence). CDR3 protein: CASSLRGQVNTEAFF. The CDR3 DNA reads as TGTGCCAGCAGTTTACGAGGACAGGTGAACACTGAAGCTTTCTTT.

This clonotype has just a few counts. The chain employs TRBV28 and TRBJ1-3, with D tentatively TRBD1 (6 bases). The germline V gene has CDR1 MDHEN and CDR2 SYDVKM. V gave up 4 bases and J gave up 2 bases, with 24 bases separating them. This CDR3 is 19 amino acids long. As DNA, the CDR3 is TGTGCCAGCAGTTACATTCTGCGGCAGGGGAGGAGTCCTGGAAACACCATATATTTT. This encodes CASSYILRQGRSPGNTIYF.

The genes are TRBV5-6 and TRBJ1-1; the D gene is possibly TRBD1 (5 bases). V was shortened by 0 bases and J by 6 bases, with 18 bases between the two germline ends. Germline V gene sequence: CDR1 SGHDT, CDR2 YYEEEE. There are 16 residues in the CDR3. CDR3 protein: CASSLVVGAVGAEAFF. In DNA form, the CDR3 reads TGTGCCAGCAGCTTGGTTGTAGGGGCCGTTGGGGCTGAAGCTTTCTTT.

Only a few counts were recorded for this clonotype. The chain employs TRBV28 and TRBJ2-3, with a tentative D call TRBD1 (6 bases). Germline assignment: CDR1 MDHEN and CDR2 SYDVKM. The V and J ends lost 5 bases and 2 bases respectively, with 14 bases between them. This CDR3 is 15 amino acids long. The chain's CDR3 is CASSLGTRTTDTQYF. CDR3 sequence (DNA): TGTGCCAGCAGTCTGGGGACACGCACCACAGATACGCAGTATTTT.

This clonotype is a singleton in its sample. This rearrangement joins TRBV9 to TRBJ1-1; TRBD1 is a possible D gene (6 bases). The V gene's germline CDR1 is SGDLS and CDR2 YYNGEE. CDR3 length: 16 residues. V was pared by 0 bases and J by 0 bases, with 12 bases between. This CDR3 reads CASSVGGARLNTEAFF. CDR3 DNA sequence: TGTGCCAGCAGCGTAGGGGGGGCCCGGCTGAACACTGAAGCTTTCTTT.

This clonotype has just a few counts. The CDR3 bases are TGTGCCAGCAGCTCGGGACAGGAAAATTCACCCCTCCACTTT. Its translation is CASSSGQENSPLHF. The chain employs TRBV12-3 or TRBV12-4 and TRBJ1-6, with TRBD1 identical over 8 bases. The CDR3 length is 14 residues. V gave up 6 bases and J gave up 7 bases; unmatched junction bases: 5.

This clonotype was detected a few times. V is TRBV7-9 and J is TRBJ2-1; the match to TRBD2 covers 13 bases. The V gene end was trimmed by 5 bases and the J gene end by 7 bases; junction bases not matched to a gene: 8. The CDR3 has 16 residues. Germline CDR1 SEHNR, CDR2 FQNEAQ (reference sequence). The CDR3, as DNA: TGTGCCAGCAGCCCCACTAGCGGGGGGGGCAAGAATGAGCAGTTCTTC. This encodes CASSPTSGGGKNEQFF.